A selection of T cell receptor beta chains follows, all from one sample in a study of blood T cells in healthy people across ages. TCRdb processed the 5' RACE reads anew with MiXCR; each CDR3 protein has one entry. The sample yields around 520,000 distinct CDR3 sequences, over 25% seen once. These data were also reused for a study on T cells of mothers and their children.

The material sequenced was blood. These receptors were obtained from a boy between 2 and 10 years old in good health. The CDR3 runs from the conserved cysteine through the conserved F or W. D genes are given only for firm matches. A row's size may be missing; if present it is once, few, many or a size class.

>TRBD2|TRBV10-3|TRBJ2-5|many
TGTGCCATCATCTTTAGCGGGAGGGAGGAGACCCAGTACTTC
CAIIFSGREETQYF
>NA|TRBV4-1|TRBJ1-1|NA
TGCGCCAGCAGCCAAGAGTATCAGGTGAACACTGAAGCTTTCTTT
CASSQEYQVNTEAFF
>TRBD1|TRBV7-2|TRBJ1-5|NA
TGTGCCAGCAGCTCAGAGGACAGGGTGGAACAGCCCCAGCATTTT
CASSSEDRVEQPQHF
>TRBD1|TRBV7-2|TRBJ2-3|NA
TGTGCCAGCAGAACTCGCCCAGGGGGAGATACGCAGTATTTT
CASRTRPGGDTQYF
>NA|TRBV5-1|TRBJ2-3|NA
TGCGCCAGCAGCTTGGACCTCCAAAGACAGTTGGATACGCAGTATTTT
CASSLDLQRQLDTQYF
>TRBD1|TRBV7-3|TRBJ2-7|NA
TGTGCCAGCAGCTGGGACAGGGGGCACGAGCAGTACTTC
CASSWDRGHEQYF
>NA|TRBV7-2|TRBJ2-2|few
TGTGCCAGCAGCAATAGGGTACTTAGCGGGGAGCTGTTTTTT
CASSNRVLSGELFF
>NA|TRBV20-1|TRBJ1-5|NA
TGCAGTGCTAGAGAGCAGGGAAATAGCAATCAGCCCCAGCATTTT
CSAREQGNSNQPQHF
>NA|TRBV13|TRBJ2-7|NA
TGTGCCAGCAGCCATACAGCTCAGCCACCCTACGAGCAGTACTTC
CASSHTAQPPYEQYF
>TRBD2|TRBV6-5|TRBJ2-5|NA
TGTGCCAGCAGTACCGGGACTAGCGAGTACCAAGAGACCCAGTACTTC
CASSTGTSEYQETQYF
>NA|TRBV10-3|TRBJ2-1|few
TGTGCCATCAGTGAAGGATACGAGATTGATGAGCAGTTCTTC
CAISEGYEIDEQFF
>NA|TRBV7-9|TRBJ1-2|many
TGTGCCAGCAGTCGGGGCTATGGCTACACCTTC
CASSRGYGYTF
>NA|TRBV27|TRBJ2-3|few
TGTGCCAGCAGTTTATCGGGGTGGAGACGAACTCTCTACACAGATACGCAGTATTTT
CASSLSGWRRTLYTDTQYF
>TRBD1|TRBV19|TRBJ2-1|NA
TGTGCCAGTAGTAATTCGCGGGGACAGGGGCAGTTCTTC
CASSNSRGQGQFF
>NA|TRBV20-1|TRBJ2-1|NA
TGCAGTGCTAGACGTCTAGAGACGTCGAACAATGAGCAGTTCTTC
CSARRLETSNNEQFF
>NA|TRBV29-1|TRBJ1-2|NA
TGCAGCGTTGGAGAGGGACATGGCTACACCTTC
CSVGEGHGYTF
>NA|TRBV19|TRBJ2-1|few
TGTGCCTGTAATTGGAACTACAATGAGCAGTTCTTC
CACNWNYNEQFF
>TRBD2|TRBV10-3|TRBJ2-3|few
TGTGCCATCAGCACTGGCACTAGCGGATTCACAGATACGCAGTATTTT
CAISTGTSGFTDTQYF
>NA|TRBV20-1|TRBJ2-7|NA
TGCAGTGCTAGACTTCAGCCTAACTCCTACGAGCAGTACTTC
CSARLQPNSYEQYF
>TRBD2|TRBV11-1|TRBJ2-7|few
TGTGCCAGCAGCCTGAGCGGGGGGGACTACGAGCAGTACTTC
CASSLSGGDYEQYF
>TRBD2|TRBV20-1|TRBJ2-1|NA
TGCAGTGCTAGAGGAGGTAGCGGGTGGGTAGAGCAGTTCTTC
CSARGGSGWVEQFF
>TRBD1|TRBV11-2|TRBJ2-7|NA
TGTGCCAGCACCCGAATGACAGGGGGCTCCTACGAGCAGTACTTC
CASTRMTGGSYEQYF
>NA|TRBV20-1|TRBJ2-6|few
TGCAGTGCTAGGGGTGCTGGACCTGGGGCCAACGTCCTGACTTTC
CSARGAGPGANVLTF
>NA|TRBV6-1|TRBJ2-7|NA
TGTGCCAGCAGAGAGAGGGGGGGGTCCTACGAGCAGTACTTC
CASRERGGSYEQYF
>NA|TRBV5-1|TRBJ1-1|NA
TGCGCCAGCAGCCCGGGGGTGTATGATAAGACAGGCCAGGCTTTCTTT
CASSPGVYDKTGQAFF
>TRBD2|TRBV29-1|TRBJ2-1|few
TGCAGCTCCGGGACTAGCGGGAGTAGCGAGCAGTTCTTC
CSSGTSGSSEQFF
>TRBD2|TRBV3-1|TRBJ2-7|NA
TGTGCCAGCAGCCAAGGGAGCGGGGGGGCCTACGAGCAGTACTTC
CASSQGSGGAYEQYF
>NA|TRBV5-4|TRBJ2-5|few
TGTGCCAGCAGCTGGGGGGCGAGCGGGCTTCCTCAAGAGACCCAGTACTTC
CASSWGASGLPQETQYF
>TRBD1|TRBV12-5|TRBJ1-1|NA
TGTGCTAGTGGTACCTTTCTAGGACAGGTGAACACTGAAGCTTTCTTT
CASGTFLGQVNTEAFF
>NA|TRBV12-5|TRBJ1-3|NA
TGTGCTAGTGGTTTGGGCAGGACGACCTCTGGAAACACCATATATTTT
CASGLGRTTSGNTIYF
>NA|TRBV7-2|TRBJ2-3|NA
TGTGCCAGCAGCCCGGAAGGTACTAGCACAGATACGCAGTATTTT
CASSPEGTSTDTQYF
>NA|TRBV12-3/TRBV12-4|TRBJ2-5|few
TGTGCCGGCAGCCTAAAAGAGACCCAGTACTTC
CAGSLKETQYF
>TRBD1|TRBV6-5|TRBJ2-4|NA
TGTGCCAGCAGTTACCCCAGGGGGGCCAAAAACATTCAGTACTTC
CASSYPRGAKNIQYF
>TRBD2|TRBV9|TRBJ2-7|few
TGTGCCAGCAGCTCGGGGGTGGCGGGAGGCGAGCAGTACTTC
CASSSGVAGGEQYF
>TRBD2|TRBV27|TRBJ2-3|few
TGTGCCAGCAGTTCCATCCAGCGGGGGGGCACAGATACGCAGTATTTT
CASSSIQRGGTDTQYF
>NA|TRBV12-3/TRBV12-4|TRBJ2-1|NA
TGTGCCAGCAGTCCTCAGGGAGATGAGCAGTTCTTC
CASSPQGDEQFF
>NA|TRBV5-1|TRBJ1-5|NA
TGCGCCAGCAGCTTGGGGGGACCCCATCAGCCCCAGCATTTT
CASSLGGPHQPQHF
>TRBD2|TRBV9|TRBJ2-7|NA
TGTGCCAGCAGCGTCGGACTAGCCGGCTCCTACGAGCAGTACTTC
CASSVGLAGSYEQYF